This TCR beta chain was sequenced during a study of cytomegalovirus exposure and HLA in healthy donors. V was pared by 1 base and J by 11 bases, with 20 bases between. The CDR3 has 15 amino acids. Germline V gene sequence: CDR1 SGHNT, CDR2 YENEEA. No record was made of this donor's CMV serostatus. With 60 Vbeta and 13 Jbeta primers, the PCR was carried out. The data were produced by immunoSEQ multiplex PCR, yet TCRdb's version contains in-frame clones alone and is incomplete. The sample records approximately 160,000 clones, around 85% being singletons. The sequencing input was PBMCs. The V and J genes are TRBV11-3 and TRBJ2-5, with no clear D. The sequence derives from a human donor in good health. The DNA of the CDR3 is TGTGCCAGCAGCTTAGGGCGGTCCGCCGGTCAAGAGCAGTACTTC. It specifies CASSLGRSAGQEQYF.